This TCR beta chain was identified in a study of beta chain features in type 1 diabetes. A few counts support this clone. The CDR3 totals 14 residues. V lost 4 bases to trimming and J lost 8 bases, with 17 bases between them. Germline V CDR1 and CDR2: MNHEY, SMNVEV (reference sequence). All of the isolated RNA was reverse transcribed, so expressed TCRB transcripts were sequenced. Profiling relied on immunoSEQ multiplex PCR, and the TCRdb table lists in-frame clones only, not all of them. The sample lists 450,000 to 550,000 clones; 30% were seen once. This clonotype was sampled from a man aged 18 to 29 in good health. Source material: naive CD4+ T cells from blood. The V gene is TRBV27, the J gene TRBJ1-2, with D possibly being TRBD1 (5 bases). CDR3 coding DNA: TGTGCCAGCAGTTACGACCGTACCCACAGGGGCTACACCTTC. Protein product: CASSYDRTHRGYTF.